This TCR beta chain originates from a study of blood T cell repertoires in COVID-19. About the study: Specimens from acute and convalescent COVID-19 originated in the United States, Italy and Spain. The analysed material was cDNA or gDNA that came from T cells, B-cell-depleted T cells, or PBMCs.

In the original workflow: Estimated nucleated cell counts came from reference gene primer amplification. Clones were read by immunoSEQ multiplex PCR, and TCRdb kept only the in-frame ones, dropping some. V, J and clone size reflect that table, while D and trimming were determined from the DNA. The sample holds 130,000 to 150,000 clones; around nine tenths are singletons and the top ten take 4% to 4.5%. V lost 2 bases and J 7 bases, leaving 12 bases between the germline ends. CDR3 length: 14 residues. From germline, CDR1 is MNHEY and CDR2 SVGAGI. This clone was seen a single time. This chain uses TRBV6-5 with TRBJ2-1, with D uncertain. This receptor was identified in a woman aged 40 to 55 with acute or convalescent COVID-19. The sequenced material came from peripheral blood. The CDR3 DNA sequence: TGTGCCAGCAGTTACGGTCACCCCGGGAATGAGCAGTTCTTC. Its protein is CASSYGHPGNEQFF.